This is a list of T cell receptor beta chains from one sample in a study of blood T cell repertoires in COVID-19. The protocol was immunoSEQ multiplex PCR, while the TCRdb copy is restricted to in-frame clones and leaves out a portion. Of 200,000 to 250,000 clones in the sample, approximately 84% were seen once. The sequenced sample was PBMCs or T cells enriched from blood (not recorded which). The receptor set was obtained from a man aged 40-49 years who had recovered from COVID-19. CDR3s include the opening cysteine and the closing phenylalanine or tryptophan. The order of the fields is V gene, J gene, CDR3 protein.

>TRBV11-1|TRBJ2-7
CASSPPEGRLNYEQYF
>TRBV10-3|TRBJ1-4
CAISTGGEKLFF
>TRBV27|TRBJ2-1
CASSSPAGGLNEQFF
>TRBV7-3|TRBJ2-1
CASSPRRGNEQFF
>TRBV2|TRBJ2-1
CASRRQAVYNEQFF
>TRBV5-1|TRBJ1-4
CASSRGTGAEKLFF
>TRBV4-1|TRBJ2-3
CASRYLGSAFSTDTQYF
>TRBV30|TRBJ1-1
CAWSVGQGSAEAFF
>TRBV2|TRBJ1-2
CASTLAGVNGDGYTF
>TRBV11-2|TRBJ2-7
CASSLDPGGAYEQYF
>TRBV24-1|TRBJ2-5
CATSDPRSKETQYF
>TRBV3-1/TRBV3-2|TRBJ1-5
CASSTTGNQPQHF
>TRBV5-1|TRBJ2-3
CASRVTGLSTDTQYF
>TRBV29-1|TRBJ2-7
CSVGTSGSYEQYF
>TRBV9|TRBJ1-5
CASSETGAGNQQPQHF
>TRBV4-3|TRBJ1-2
CASSQDSYYGYTF
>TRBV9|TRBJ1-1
CASSSAPWNTEAFF
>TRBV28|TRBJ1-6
CASDGGANNSPLHF
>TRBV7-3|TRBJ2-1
CASSYGLAEGEQFF
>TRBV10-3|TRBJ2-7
CAIGGWSYEQYF
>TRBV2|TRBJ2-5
CASSDTGGETQYF
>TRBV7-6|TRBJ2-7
CASSLFLAGVNEQYF
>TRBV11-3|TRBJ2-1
CASSRQGSYNEQFF
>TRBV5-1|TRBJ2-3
CASSSGSTDTQYF
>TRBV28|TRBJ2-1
CASSWVGGFNEQFF
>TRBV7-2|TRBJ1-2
CASSLGGSKGYTF
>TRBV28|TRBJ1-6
CASSLPGQSSYNSPLHF
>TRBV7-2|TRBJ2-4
CASSLSLAKNIQYF
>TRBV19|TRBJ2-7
CASMGTGGTYEQYF
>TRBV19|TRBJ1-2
CASRKTGVVYGYTF
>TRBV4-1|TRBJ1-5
CASSRRDRGQQPQHF
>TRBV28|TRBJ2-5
CASSFGGGLQETQYF
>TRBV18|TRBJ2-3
CASSPPGGDTQYF
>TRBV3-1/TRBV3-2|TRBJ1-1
CASSTYEAAKAFF
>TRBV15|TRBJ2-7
CATSRESPGQYYEQYF
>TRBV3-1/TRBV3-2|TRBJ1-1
CASSSLQGVTEAFF
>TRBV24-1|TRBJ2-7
CATSTGVFREQYF
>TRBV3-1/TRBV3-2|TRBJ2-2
CASSPTERTTGELFF
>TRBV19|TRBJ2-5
CASTKDRNQETQYF
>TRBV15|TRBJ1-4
CATSRRTGGEKLFF
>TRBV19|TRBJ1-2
CASSSQGGGGYTF
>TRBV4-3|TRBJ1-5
CASSQDGAGIGQPQHF
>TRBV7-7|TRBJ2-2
CASSLDRTGELFF
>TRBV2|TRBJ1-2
CASTSGTANYGYTF
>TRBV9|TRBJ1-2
CASTPSGFYGYTF
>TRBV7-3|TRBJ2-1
CASSSTGTAGVHEQFF
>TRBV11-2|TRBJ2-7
CASSLAVTYEQYF
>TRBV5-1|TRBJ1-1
CASSITGVGDTEAFF
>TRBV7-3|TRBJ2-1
CASSRGGAFDNEQFF
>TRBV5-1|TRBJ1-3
CASSLAGEGNTIYF
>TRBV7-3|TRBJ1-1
CASSLMGAGNEAFF
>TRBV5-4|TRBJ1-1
CASSQAQGRNTEAFF
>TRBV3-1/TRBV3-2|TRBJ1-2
CASSQETSSGGHYGYTF